The rows below give T cell receptor beta chains drawn from one sample of a study of T cells in Graves' hyperthyroidism and ophthalmopathy. TCRdb redid the calling of the multiplex PCR reads with MiXCR, one entry per CDR3 protein. The sample consists of roughly 750,000 distinct CDR3 sequences, about a sixth of them appearing once. The sequenced material came from blood. The receptors derive from a man between 18 and 35 years old with Graves' hyperthyroidism. Both conserved end residues are part of each CDR3. The D gene is left open where the match is weak. Rows may omit the clone size; those that give it use once, few, many or a size class.

j_call clone_size v_call d_call cdr3_nt cdr3_aa
TRBJ2-1 many TRBV28 TRBD2 TGTGCCAGCAGCCAGGGACTAGGCTACAATGAGCAGTTCTTC CASSQGLGYNEQFF
TRBJ1-5 many TRBV11-2 - TGTGCCAGCAGCTTAGTCTACGGGAGCAATCAGCCCCAGCATTTT CASSLVYGSNQPQHF
TRBJ2-3 many TRBV12-3/TRBV12-4 TRBD2 TGTGCCAGCAGTTTCGGCGGGAGTTGGGCAGATACGCAGTATTTT CASSFGGSWADTQYF
TRBJ2-1 many TRBV6-1 TRBD2 TGTGCCAGCAGTTTTAGCGGGGGGGCCTACAATGAGCAGTTCTTC CASSFSGGAYNEQFF
TRBJ2-1 - TRBV11-3 TRBD1 TGTGCCAGCAGCTCTGACAGGGGAGTAGTTGGGTTCTTC CASSSDRGVVGFF
TRBJ2-6 few TRBV7-2 TRBD1 TGTGCCAGCAGCCCCCTCGGGGACAGGGCTGGGGCCAACGTCCTGACTTTC CASSPLGDRAGANVLTF
TRBJ2-3 few TRBV2 - TGTGCCAGCAGTGAAATGGGGCTCGGGGGCGGACCAAAGGGGAGCACAGATACGCAGTATTTT CASSEMGLGGGPKGSTDTQYF
TRBJ2-3 - TRBV29-1 - TGCAGCGTTGTCCGGGATACGCAGTATTTT CSVVRDTQYF
TRBJ2-7 many TRBV28 TRBD2 TGTGCCAGCAGTTTAGGGACTAGCGGGAACTCCTACGAGCAGTACTTC CASSLGTSGNSYEQYF
TRBJ2-5 few TRBV12-3/TRBV12-4 - TGTGCCAGCAGCCACTCGAACTCGTGGACAGAACAAGAGACCCAGTACTTC CASSHSNSWTEQETQYF